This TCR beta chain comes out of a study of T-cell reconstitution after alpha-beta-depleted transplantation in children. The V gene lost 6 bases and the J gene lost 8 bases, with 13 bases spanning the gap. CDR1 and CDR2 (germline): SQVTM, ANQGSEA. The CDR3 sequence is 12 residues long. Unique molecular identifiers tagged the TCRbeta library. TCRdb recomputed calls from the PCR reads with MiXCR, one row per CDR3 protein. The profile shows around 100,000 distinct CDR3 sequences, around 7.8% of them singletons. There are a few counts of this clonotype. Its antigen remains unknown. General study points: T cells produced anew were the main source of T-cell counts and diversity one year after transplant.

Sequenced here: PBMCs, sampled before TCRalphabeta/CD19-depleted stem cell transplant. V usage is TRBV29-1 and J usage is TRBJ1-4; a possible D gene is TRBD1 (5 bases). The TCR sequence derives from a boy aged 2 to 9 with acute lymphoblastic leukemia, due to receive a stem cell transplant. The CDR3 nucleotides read TGCAGCGTCTCACACGGGGACGAAAAACTGTTTTTT. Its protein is CSVSHGDEKLFF.